These 14 T cell receptor beta chains originate from one sample sequenced in a study of PD-1 blockade in classical Hodgkin lymphoma. Clones were read by immunoSEQ multiplex PCR, and TCRdb kept only the in-frame ones, dropping some. The sample consists of some 17,000 clones, just under 85% of them appearing once. Time point specified: newly diagnosed, previously untreated cHL patient sample. Sequences were obtained from peripheral blood mononuclear cells (PBMCs). Source of these receptors: a human donor with classical Hodgkin lymphoma.

The V gene is TRBV19, the J gene TRBJ2-2; D is ambiguous. The CDR3 is 11 amino acids. Germline V gene sequence: CDR1 LNHDA, CDR2 SQIVND (reference sequence). V was cut by 4 bases and J by 6 bases, with 3 bases left in between. Here the CDR3 DNA reads TGTGCCAGTAGTACTTCCGGGGAGCTGTTTTTT. It encodes CASSTSGELFF. Drawing the rest from reference TRBV19 and TRBJ2-2, the complete variable domain is DGGITQSPKYLFRKEGQNVTLSCEQNLNHDAMYWYRQDPGQGLRLIYYSQIVNDFQKGDIAEGYSVSREKKESFPLTVTSAQKNPTAFYLCASSTSGELFFGEGSRLTVL.

This clone was seen just once. The chain combines TRBV28 with TRBJ2-5; D remains unclear. Trimming shortened V by 3 bases and J by 0 bases, and 5 bases separated the two germline ends. This CDR3 region has 13 residues. Per germline, CDR1 MDHEN and CDR2 SYDVKM. CDR3 coding DNA: TGTGCCAGCAGTTTGGCGGACCAAGAGACCCAGTACTTC. It codes for CASSLADQETQYF.

J is TRBJ1-1 and V is TRBV7-9, with D possibly matching TRBD1 (5 bases). Trimming removed 6 bases from V and 1 base from J, with 12 bases in between. Germline V gene lookup returns CDR1 SEHNR and CDR2 FQNEAQ (reference sequence). The CDR3 runs to 14 residues. The CDR3 nucleotides are TGTGCCAGCAGTCTTACAGACAGGAACACTGAAGCTTTCTTT. Its translation: CASSLTDRNTEAFF.

This clone was counted between two and nine times. The rearrangement links TRBV28 to TRBJ2-2; 7 positions agree with TRBD1. V lost 9 bases and J lost 4; bases outside the gene matches: 5. Per the germline V gene, CDR1 is MDHEN and CDR2 is SYDVKM. The CDR3 has 13 amino acids. Here the CDR3 reads CASYRGGTGELFF. For the CDR3, the DNA is TGTGCCAGTTACAGGGGCGGCACCGGGGAGCTGTTTTTT.

This clone was seen once. The V call is TRBV19, the J call TRBJ2-7; D gene uncertain. V lost 1 base and J 7 bases, leaving 14 bases between the germline ends. The germline V gene encodes CDR1 LNHDA and CDR2 SQIVND (reference sequence). The CDR3 extends over 14 amino acids. CDR3 amino acids: CASSIGPSLREQYF. Written as DNA, the CDR3 is TGTGCCAGTAGTATAGGTCCGAGCCTAAGGGAGCAGTACTTC.

The V call is TRBV27, the J call TRBJ2-2; D remains ambiguous. CDR3 length equals 13 residues. Germline CDR1 is MNHEY and CDR2 is SMNVEV (reference sequence). With 3 bases removed from V and 0 bases from J, the gap between germline ends came to 2 bases. Here the CDR3 reads CASSFSNTGELFF. The CDR3, as DNA: TGTGCCAGCAGTTTCTCGAACACCGGGGAGCTGTTTTTT.

The chain couples TRBV7-2 to TRBJ2-3, with 9 nucleotides matching TRBD2. The germline V gene encodes CDR1 SGHTA and CDR2 FQGNSA. After removal of 4 bases from V and 4 bases from J, the junction contained 18 bases not matched to a gene. The CDR3 totals 19 residues. The CDR3 protein is CASSWGLTRSGRLADTQYF. The CDR3 bases are TGTGCCAGCAGCTGGGGTCTAACGCGGAGCGGGAGGTTAGCAGATACGCAGTATTTT.

This chain uses TRBV2 with TRBJ1-2; no definite D call. This CDR3 contains 13 residues. V lost 2 bases and J lost 5, with 9 bases in between. Germline V gene lookup returns CDR1 SNHLY and CDR2 FYNNEI. The CDR3 DNA reads TGTGCCAGCAGTGAACGGCAGTCTTATGGCTACACCTTC. As protein: CASSERQSYGYTF.

V usage is TRBV19 and J usage is TRBJ1-5; TRBD1 agrees at 8 bases. V gave up 4 bases and J gave up 7 bases; unmatched junction bases: 9. Germline CDR1 and CDR2: LNHDA and SQIVND (reference sequence). CDR3 length: 15 residues. The CDR3 protein is CASSTLGQGGQPQHF. In DNA, the CDR3 is TGTGCCAGTAGTACCCTTGGACAGGGCGGGCAGCCCCAGCATTTT.

The V gene is TRBV28, the J gene TRBJ2-4, with no clear D. Germline CDR1 is MDHEN and CDR2 is SYDVKM. Trimming cost V 1 base and J 10 bases, with 8 bases left between them. CDR3 length: 12 amino acids. CDR3 protein: CASSLSLSIQYF. The CDR3 nucleotides are TGTGCCAGCAGTTTATCCCTAAGTATTCAGTACTTC.

This clone appeared a single time. The J gene is TRBJ2-7, the V gene TRBV18; no clear D. This CDR3 is built from 14 residues. Germline V gene sequence: CDR1 KGHSH, CDR2 LQKENI. V was cut by 3 bases and J by 0 bases, with 9 bases left in between. The CDR3 DNA follows: TGTGCCAGCTCACCGTCGACGGGCTCCTACGAGCAGTACTTC. It codes for CASSPSTGSYEQYF. Looking up the rest from reference TRBV18 and TRBJ2-7 gives the full variable domain: NAGVMQNPRHLVRRRGQEARLRCSPMKGHSHVYWYRQLPEEGLKFMVYLQKENIIDESGMPKERFSAEFPKEGPSILRIQQVVRGDSAAYFCASSPSTGSYEQYFGPGTRLTVT.

The rearrangement links TRBV25-1 to TRBJ2-3; D not resolved. Trimming cost V 1 base and J 7 bases, with 9 bases left between them. The V gene's germline CDR1 is MGHDK and CDR2 SYGVNS. The CDR3 is 13 residues long. For the CDR3, the DNA is TGTGCCAGCAGTGAATCGAGCACCTATACGCAGTATTTT. The encoded protein is CASSESSTYTQYF.

V usage is TRBV7-8 and J usage is TRBJ1-5; 7 bases line up with TRBD1. V shed 3 bases, J shed 7 bases, and the junction held 3 bases outside the gene matches. Per germline, CDR1 SGHVS and CDR2 FQNEAQ. The CDR3 has 13 amino acids. The CDR3 is CASSLTGWQPQHF. CDR3 sequence (DNA): TGTGCCAGCAGCTTGACAGGGTGGCAGCCCCAGCATTTT. Complete variable domain (other parts from reference TRBV7-8 and TRBJ1-5): GAGVSQSPRYKVAKRGQDVALRCDPISGHVSLFWYQQALGQGPEFLTYFQNEAQLDKSGLPSDRFFAERPEGSVSTLKIQRTQQEDSAVYLCASSLTGWQPQHFGDGTRLSIL.

In its sample, this clone is large (0.1 to 1%). The chain recombines TRBV27 with TRBJ2-7; TRBD1 might be the D (5 bases). V was pared by 5 bases and J by 2 bases, with 16 bases between. The CDR3 totals 15 residues. CDR1 and CDR2 from the germline V gene are MNHEY and SMNVEV (reference sequence). CDR3 residues: CASSVTGTLAYEQYF. The CDR3 DNA is TGTGCCAGCAGTGTAACAGGAACATTGGCCTACGAGCAGTACTTC.